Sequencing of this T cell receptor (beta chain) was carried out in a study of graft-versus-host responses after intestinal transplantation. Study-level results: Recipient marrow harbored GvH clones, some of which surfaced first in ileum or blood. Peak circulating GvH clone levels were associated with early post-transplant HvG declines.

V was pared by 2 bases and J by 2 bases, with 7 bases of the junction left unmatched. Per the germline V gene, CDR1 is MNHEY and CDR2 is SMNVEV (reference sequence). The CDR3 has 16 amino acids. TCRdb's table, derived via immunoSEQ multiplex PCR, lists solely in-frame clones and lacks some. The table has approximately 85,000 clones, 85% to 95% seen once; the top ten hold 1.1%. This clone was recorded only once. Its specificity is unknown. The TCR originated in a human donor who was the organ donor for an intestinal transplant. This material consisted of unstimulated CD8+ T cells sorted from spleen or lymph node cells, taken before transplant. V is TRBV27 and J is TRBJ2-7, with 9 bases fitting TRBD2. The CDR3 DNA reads TGTGCCAGCAGTTTAATAACCCCTAGCGGGGCCTACGAGCAGTACTTC. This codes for CASSLITPSGAYEQYF.